The T cell receptor (beta chain) described here comes from a study of patients and donors after allogeneic stem cell transplantation. This clonotype was recorded a few times. TCRdb itself ran the RT-PCR reads through MiXCR, one entry per CDR3 protein. This table has 920,000 or so distinct CDR3 sequences, more than 15% appearing once. CDR1 is MNHEY and CDR2 is SVGEGT in the germline V gene. The CDR3 extends over 15 amino acids. V gave up 5 bases and J gave up 4 bases; unmatched junction bases: 6. This receptor was obtained from a human donor who was either an allogeneic HSCT recipient or a stem cell or donor lymphocyte infusion donor (not recorded which). It is not recorded whose cells these are; they may come from a transplant donor. The chain couples TRBV6-2 or TRBV6-3 to TRBJ2-4, with TRBD1 identical over 9 bases. The sample taken for sequencing was blood, either unsorted or a sorted T cell fraction (not recorded which). CDR3 loop: CASSEPGQGKNIQYF. The CDR3 coding sequence is TGTGCCAGCAGTGAACCGGGACAGGGAAAAAACATTCAGTACTTC.